One and the same sample provided the 9 T cell receptor beta chains below, sequenced in a study of blood T cell repertoires in COVID-19. The repertoire was sequenced with immunoSEQ multiplex PCR; TCRdb's copy has only in-frame clones and lacks some. The sample carries 72,000 or so clones, 86% recorded once. Sequencing input: peripheral blood. The receptors originated from a woman aged 55-70 years with acute or convalescent COVID-19.

The rearrangement links TRBV5-4 to TRBJ2-5; D is uncertain. The ends were cut back, 0 bases at V and 1 base at J, with 7 bases in the middle. The CDR3 loop spans 14 amino acids. Germline CDR1 and CDR2: SGHNT and YYREEE (reference sequence). CDR3 loop: CASSLVSVQETQYF. In DNA, the CDR3 is TGTGCCAGCAGCTTGGTGTCAGTCCAAGAGACCCAGTACTTC. Full variable domain (missing parts from reference TRBV5-4 and TRBJ2-5): ETGVTQSPTHLIKTRGQQVTLRCSSQSGHNTVSWYQQALGQGPQFIFQYYREEENGRGNFPPRFSGLQFPNYSSELNVNALELDDSALYLCASSLVSVQETQYFGPGTRLLVL.

V usage is TRBV28 and J usage is TRBJ2-7, with 8 positions matching TRBD2. Germline loops: CDR1 MDHEN, CDR2 SYDVKM. J was trimmed by 5 bases and V by 7 bases; bases with no gene match: 16. CDR3 length equals 16 residues. The CDR3 sequence is CASNPRAGARLNEQYF. The CDR3 DNA reads as TGTGCCAGCAACCCAAGAGCGGGGGCGCGTTTGAACGAGCAGTACTTC.

CDR3 loop: CAIPMGGRIGNTIYF. CDR3 bases: TGTGCCATCCCAATGGGGGGGCGCATTGGAAACACCATATATTTT. The chain uses TRBV6-5 and TRBJ1-3, with a weak D call TRBD1 (6 bases). Deletions cut 10 bases from V and 3 bases from J, with 19 bases between. The CDR3 spans 15 residues. Germline V lookup: CDR1 MNHEY, CDR2 SVGAGI.

The chain employs TRBV5-6 and TRBJ1-2, with D possibly TRBD1 on 6 matching bases. The CDR3 covers 15 residues. CDR1 is SGHDT and CDR2 is YYEEEE in the germline V gene. V was pared by 4 bases and J by 1 base, with 14 bases between. Here the CDR3 reads CASSLGQRNNYGYTF. The DNA of the CDR3 is TGTGCCAGCAGCCTTGGACAGCGGAATAACTATGGCTACACCTTC.

This clone was picked up one time. The V gene is TRBV7-9, the J gene TRBJ1-1; TRBD1 matches at 8 bases. Germline V gene sequence: CDR1 SEHNR, CDR2 FQNEAQ (reference sequence). This CDR3 spans 15 amino acids. With V trimmed by 5 bases and J by 1 base, 6 bases remained unmatched. For the CDR3, the DNA is TGTGCCAGCAGCCCTAGGGGACAGGCGAACACTGAAGCTTTCTTT. Residues: CASSPRGQANTEAFF.

The chain carries TRBV4-2 and TRBJ2-6, with 11 bases aligning to TRBD1. Germline CDR1 and CDR2: LGHNA and YNFKEQ. V gave up 0 bases and J gave up 1 base; unmatched junction bases: 5. The CDR3 is made up of 19 amino acids. The CDR3 DNA sequence: TGTGCCAGCAGCCAAGAAAGGACAGGGGGCTTATCTGGGGCCAACGTCCTGACTTTC. Residues: CASSQERTGGLSGANVLTF.

This chain joins TRBV11-3 and TRBJ2-1; 9 bases are shared with TRBD2. Germline loops: CDR1 SGHNT, CDR2 YENEEA. V was clipped by 0 bases and J by 10 bases; unmatched bases: 13. This CDR3 has 17 amino acids. The chain's CDR3 is CASSLDRGSGGTREQFF. CDR3 DNA sequence: TGTGCCAGCAGCTTAGATCGCGGAAGCGGGGGGACTCGGGAGCAGTTCTTC.

This chain joins TRBV5-1 and TRBJ1-1; D might be TRBD1 (6 bases). The V gene's germline CDR1 is SGHRS and CDR2 YFSETQ. Trimming removed 3 bases at V and 4 bases at J, with 19 bases between. The CDR3 runs to 16 residues. The CDR3 DNA sequence: TGCGCCAGCAGCTACCGACAGGCCTCGACGGGCACTGAAGCTTTCTTT. Its translation is CASSYRQASTGTEAFF.

This sequence joins TRBV2 and TRBJ1-2; the match to TRBD1 covers 9 bases. V dropped 5 bases and J dropped 7; count of bases not matched to a gene: 14. CDR3 length equals 16 residues. From germline, CDR1 is SNHLY and CDR2 FYNNEI. The CDR3 protein is CASSYRDREVLRGYTF. CDR3 DNA: TGTGCCAGCAGTTACCGGGACAGGGAAGTATTGCGTGGCTACACCTTC.